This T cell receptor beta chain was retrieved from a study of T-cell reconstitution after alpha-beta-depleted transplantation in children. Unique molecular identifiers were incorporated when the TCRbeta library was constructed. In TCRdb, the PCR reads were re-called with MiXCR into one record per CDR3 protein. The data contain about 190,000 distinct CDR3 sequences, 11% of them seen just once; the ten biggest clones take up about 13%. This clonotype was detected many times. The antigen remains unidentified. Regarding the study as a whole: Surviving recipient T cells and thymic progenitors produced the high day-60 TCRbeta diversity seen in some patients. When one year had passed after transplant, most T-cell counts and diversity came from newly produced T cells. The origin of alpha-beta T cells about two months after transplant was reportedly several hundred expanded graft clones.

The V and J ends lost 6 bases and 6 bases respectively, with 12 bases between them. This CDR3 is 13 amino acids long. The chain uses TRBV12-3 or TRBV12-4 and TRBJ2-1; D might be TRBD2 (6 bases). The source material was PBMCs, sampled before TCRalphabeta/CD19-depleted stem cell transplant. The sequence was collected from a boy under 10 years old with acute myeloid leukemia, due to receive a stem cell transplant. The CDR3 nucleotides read TGTGCCAGCAGCTCCGGGACTCTCAATGAGCAGTTCTTC. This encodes CASSSGTLNEQFF.